This TCR beta chain is from a study of T cell responses to AZD1222 COVID-19 vaccine. Regarding the study as a whole: Donor demographics were predominantly white British with a female majority; clonal diversity may be underestimated.

Between the trimmed V and J ends, which lost 2 bases and 3 bases, there was a span of 8 bases. The germline V gene has CDR1 LGHDT and CDR2 YNNKEL (reference sequence). CDR3 length: 15 residues. In regard to this clone: Its antigen is undetermined.

TCRdb's copy holds only in-frame clones and misses some; the assay was immunoSEQ multiplex PCR. Here the sample spans about 200,000 clones, 93% being singletons. The sequencing here drew on peripheral blood, taken 28 days after the second AZD1222 dose. The TCR originated in an adult who received the AZD1222 COVID-19 vaccine. The V gene is TRBV3-1 (or the pseudogene TRBV3-2), the J gene TRBJ1-6, with D tentatively TRBD1 (5 bases). CDR3: CASSQSTGYNSPLHF. Here the CDR3 DNA reads TGTGCCAGCAGCCAAAGTACAGGCTATAATTCACCCCTCCACTTT.